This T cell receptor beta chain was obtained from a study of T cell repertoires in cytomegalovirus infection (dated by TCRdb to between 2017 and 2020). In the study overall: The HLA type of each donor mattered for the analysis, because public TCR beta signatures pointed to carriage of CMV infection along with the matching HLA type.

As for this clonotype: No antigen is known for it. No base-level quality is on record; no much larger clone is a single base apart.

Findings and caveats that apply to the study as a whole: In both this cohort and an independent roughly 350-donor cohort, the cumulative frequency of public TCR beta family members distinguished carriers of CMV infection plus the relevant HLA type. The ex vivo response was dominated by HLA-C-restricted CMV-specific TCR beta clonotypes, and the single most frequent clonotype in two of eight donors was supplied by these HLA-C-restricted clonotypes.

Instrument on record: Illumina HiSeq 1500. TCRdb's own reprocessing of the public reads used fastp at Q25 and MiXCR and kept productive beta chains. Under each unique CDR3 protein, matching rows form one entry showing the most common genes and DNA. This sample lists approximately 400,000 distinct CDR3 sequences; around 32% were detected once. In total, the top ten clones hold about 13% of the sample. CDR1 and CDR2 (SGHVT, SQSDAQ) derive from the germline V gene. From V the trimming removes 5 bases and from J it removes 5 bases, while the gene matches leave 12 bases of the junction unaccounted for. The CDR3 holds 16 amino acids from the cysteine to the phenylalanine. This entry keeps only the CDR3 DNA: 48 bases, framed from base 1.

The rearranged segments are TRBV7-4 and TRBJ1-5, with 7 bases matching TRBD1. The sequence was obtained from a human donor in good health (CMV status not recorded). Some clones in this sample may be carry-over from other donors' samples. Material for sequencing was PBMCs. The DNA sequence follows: TGTGCCAGCAGCGAGAGCGGGACAGTCCCTTATCAGCCCCAGCATTTT. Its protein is CASSESGTVPYQPQHF.